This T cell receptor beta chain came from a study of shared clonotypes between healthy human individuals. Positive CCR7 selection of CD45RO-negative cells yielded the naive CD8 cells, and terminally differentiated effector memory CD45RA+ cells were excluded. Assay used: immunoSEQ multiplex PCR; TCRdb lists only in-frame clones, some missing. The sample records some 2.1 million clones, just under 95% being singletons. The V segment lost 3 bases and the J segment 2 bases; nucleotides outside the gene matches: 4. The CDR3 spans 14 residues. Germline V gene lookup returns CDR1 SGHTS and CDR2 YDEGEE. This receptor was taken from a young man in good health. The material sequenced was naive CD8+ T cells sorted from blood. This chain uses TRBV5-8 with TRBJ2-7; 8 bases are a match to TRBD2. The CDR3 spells CASSSQGLAYEQYF. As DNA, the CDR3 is TGTGCCAGCAGCTCTCAGGGACTAGCCTACGAGCAGTACTTC.